Given below is one T cell receptor beta chain in context. Its target is not known. The record originates from a study of cytomegalovirus exposure and HLA in healthy donors. PCR employed 60 Vbeta and 13 Jbeta primers. Sequencing used immunoSEQ multiplex PCR; TCRdb keeps in-frame clones, though not all of them. Of 120,000 to 150,000 clones listed, 79% are singletons. This CDR3 has 15 residues. Germline V lookup: CDR1 MNHEY, CDR2 SMNVEV (reference sequence). Trimming cost V 5 bases and J 7 bases; bases outside gene matches: 14. Study results and limitations: Donor immune exposure was known only as CMV serostatus.

The V and J genes are TRBV27 and TRBJ2-7, with TRBD1 matching over 7 bases. This TCR came from a young man in good health and CMV-seronegative. Sequencing was performed on PBMCs. The CDR3 protein is CASSAPGQRTNEQYF. The DNA for the CDR3 is TGTGCCAGCAGTGCTCCGGGACAGAGGACGAATGAGCAGTACTTC.